The subject of this entry is one T cell receptor (beta chain). Data came from immunoSEQ multiplex PCR; TCRdb stores just in-frame clones and leaves some out. This sample has about 180,000 clones; 85% occur once, and the top ten carry roughly 18%. This sample was taken from a study of blood T cell repertoires in COVID-19. The sequence derives from a person aged 70 to 85 with COVID-19, enrolled during active disease. Source material: peripheral blood.

The DNA of the CDR3 is TGTGCCAGCAGCCAAAACCCCGGTAGTGGCTATGGCTACACCTTC. Translation gives CASSQNPGSGYGYTF. The chain links TRBV14 to TRBJ1-2; D ambiguous. The CDR3 loop spans 15 amino acids. In germline, CDR1 is SGHDN, CDR2 FVKESK. Trimming shortened V by 2 bases and J by 4 bases, and 14 bases separated the two germline ends.